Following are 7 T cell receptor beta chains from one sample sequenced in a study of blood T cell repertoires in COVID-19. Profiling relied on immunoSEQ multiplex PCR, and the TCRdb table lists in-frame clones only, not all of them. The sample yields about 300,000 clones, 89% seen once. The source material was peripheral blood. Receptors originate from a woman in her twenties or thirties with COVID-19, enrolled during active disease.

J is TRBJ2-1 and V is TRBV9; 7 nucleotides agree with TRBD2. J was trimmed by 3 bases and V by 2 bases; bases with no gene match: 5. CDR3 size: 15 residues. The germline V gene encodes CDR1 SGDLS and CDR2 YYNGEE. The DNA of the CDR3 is TGTGCCAGCAGCGTGAGCGGGGCCAACTACAATGAGCAGTTCTTC. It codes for CASSVSGANYNEQFF.

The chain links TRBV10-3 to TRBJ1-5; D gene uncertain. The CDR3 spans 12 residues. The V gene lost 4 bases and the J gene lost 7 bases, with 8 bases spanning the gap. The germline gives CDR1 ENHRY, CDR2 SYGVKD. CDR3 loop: CAISAGEQPQHF. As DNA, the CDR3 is TGTGCCATCAGTGCCGGAGAACAGCCCCAGCATTTT.

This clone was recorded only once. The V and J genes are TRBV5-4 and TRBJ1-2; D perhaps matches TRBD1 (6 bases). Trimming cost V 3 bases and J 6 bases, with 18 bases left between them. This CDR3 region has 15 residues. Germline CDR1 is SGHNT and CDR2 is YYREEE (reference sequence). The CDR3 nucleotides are TGTGCCAGCAGCTGGGACCGGGGGGGCGCGGATGGCTACACCTTC. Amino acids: CASSWDRGGADGYTF.

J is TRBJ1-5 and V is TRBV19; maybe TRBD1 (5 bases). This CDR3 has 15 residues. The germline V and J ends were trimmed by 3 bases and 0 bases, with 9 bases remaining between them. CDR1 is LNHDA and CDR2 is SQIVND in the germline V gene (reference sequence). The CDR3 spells CASSIRGSSNQPQHF. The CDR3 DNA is TGTGCCAGTAGTATTAGGGGCAGTAGCAATCAGCCCCAGCATTTT.

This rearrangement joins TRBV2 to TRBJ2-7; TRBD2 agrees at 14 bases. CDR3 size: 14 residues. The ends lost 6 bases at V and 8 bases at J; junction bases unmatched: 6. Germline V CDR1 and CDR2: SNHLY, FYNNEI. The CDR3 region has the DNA TGTGCCAGCAGACCTGGACTAGCGGGAGGCCAGCAGTACGTC. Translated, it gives CASRPGLAGGQQYV.

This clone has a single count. The CDR3 DNA follows: TGTGCCAGCAGTTCGGGGGGGCGTCACGGCAATCAGCCCCAGCATTTT. This gives the protein CASSSGGRHGNQPQHF. V usage is TRBV27 and J usage is TRBJ1-5; perhaps TRBD1 as D (6 bases). From germline, CDR1 is MNHEY and CDR2 SMNVEV (reference sequence). This CDR3 spans 16 amino acids. V shed 4 bases and J shed 2 bases, with 15 bases lying between them.

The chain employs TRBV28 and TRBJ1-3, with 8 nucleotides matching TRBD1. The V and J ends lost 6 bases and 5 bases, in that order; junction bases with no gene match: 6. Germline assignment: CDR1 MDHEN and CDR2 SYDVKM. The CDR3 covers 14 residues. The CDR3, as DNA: TGTGCCAGCAGAGGACAGGGATCTAGAAACACCATATATTTT. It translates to CASRGQGSRNTIYF.